A selection of T cell receptor beta chains follows, all from one sample in a study of blood T cell repertoires in COVID-19. Profiling relied on immunoSEQ multiplex PCR, and the TCRdb table lists in-frame clones only, not all of them. The sample consists of some 200,000 clones, 85% to 90% of them appearing once. Sequenced sample: peripheral blood. The receptors originated from an older man with acute or convalescent COVID-19. Both conserved end residues are part of each CDR3. A D gene is named only where the DNA matches it firmly. A row's size may be missing; if present it is once, few, many or a size class.

J	D	V	size	DNA	CDR3
TRBJ2-2	-	TRBV24-1	-	TGTGCCACCAGACGAGACACCGGGGAGCTGTTTTTT	CATRRDTGELFF
TRBJ2-1	TRBD2	TRBV6-1	few	TGTGCCAGCAGTGAAGGTAGCGGGACCTACAATGAGCAGTTCTTC	CASSEGSGTYNEQFF
TRBJ2-3	TRBD1	TRBV7-2	-	TGTGCCAGCACTCGGGGGGATAAACAGGGGGCTAGGCAGTATTTT	CASTRGDKQGARQYF
TRBJ2-6	-	TRBV5-1	-	TGCGCCAGCAGCTTAGGCGGAACACCTACTGGGGCCAACGTCCTGACTTTC	CASSLGGTPTGANVLTF
TRBJ2-5	TRBD1	TRBV7-3	-	TGTGCCAGCAGCTCGACAGGGGGCCGGGAGACCCAGTACTTC	CASSSTGGRETQYF
TRBJ1-2	-	TRBV12-3/TRBV12-4	once	TGTGCCAGCAGTTCTACAATCGGGGATGGCTACACCTTC	CASSSTIGDGYTF
TRBJ1-1	-	TRBV18	-	TGTGCCAGCTCACCAGCTTATTTTACAGCAAACACTGAAGCTTTCTTT	CASSPAYFTANTEAFF
TRBJ1-1	TRBD1	TRBV6-5	-	TGTGCCAGCAGTTACTATCGGACAGGGGGTGAAGCTTTCTTT	CASSYYRTGGEAFF
TRBJ2-5	TRBD2	TRBV11-3	-	TGTGCCAGCAGCTTAGAGTTTATTAGCGGGAAGGAGACCCAGTACTTC	CASSLEFISGKETQYF
TRBJ2-1	TRBD1	TRBV15	-	TGTGCCACCAGCAGACCAAACAGGGGCTATGAGCAGTTCTTC	CATSRPNRGYEQFF
TRBJ2-1	-	TRBV7-9	-	TGTGCCAGCAGCTTATACCGGGACTGGGCGGGGGAGCAGTTCTTC	CASSLYRDWAGEQFF
TRBJ1-2	-	TRBV5-1	-	TGCGCCAGCAAGAAGGAGGCGTTTACATTGCGCTACACCTTC	CASKKEAFTLRYTF
TRBJ2-3	-	TRBV7-2	once	TGTGCCAGCAGCTTAGGGAGCGGCTTCACAGATACGCAGTATTTT	CASSLGSGFTDTQYF
TRBJ1-1	-	TRBV28	-	TGTGCCAGCAGTCCCTCCATGGGGCAAGCTTTCTTT	CASSPSMGQAFF
TRBJ2-7	TRBD1	TRBV6-5	-	TGTGCCAGCAAGCAAACCAGGGGGCGCTACGAGCAGTACTTC	CASKQTRGRYEQYF
TRBJ2-1	-	TRBV29-1	-	-	CSAPRGGSSSSGQGQFF
TRBJ1-4	TRBD1	TRBV30	-	TGTGCCTGGAATAACCAGGGGGCTTCTAATGAAAAACTGTTTTTT	CAWNNQGASNEKLFF
TRBJ1-4	-	TRBV28	-	TGTGCCAGCAGTTTAGGGGGCGGCGGGGAAAAACTGTTTTTT	CASSLGGGGEKLFF
TRBJ1-2	TRBD1	TRBV25-1	-	TGTGCCAGCAGTGATTCGACGGAGGGGGCCTATGGCTACACCTTC	CASSDSTEGAYGYTF
TRBJ2-3	-	TRBV7-8	-	TGTGCCAGCAGCCTGAAGAACGCGGATACGCAGTATTTT	CASSLKNADTQYF
TRBJ2-3	-	TRBV24-1	-	TGTGCCACCAGTGTCCAGGGGCCCACAGATACGCAGTATTTT	CATSVQGPTDTQYF